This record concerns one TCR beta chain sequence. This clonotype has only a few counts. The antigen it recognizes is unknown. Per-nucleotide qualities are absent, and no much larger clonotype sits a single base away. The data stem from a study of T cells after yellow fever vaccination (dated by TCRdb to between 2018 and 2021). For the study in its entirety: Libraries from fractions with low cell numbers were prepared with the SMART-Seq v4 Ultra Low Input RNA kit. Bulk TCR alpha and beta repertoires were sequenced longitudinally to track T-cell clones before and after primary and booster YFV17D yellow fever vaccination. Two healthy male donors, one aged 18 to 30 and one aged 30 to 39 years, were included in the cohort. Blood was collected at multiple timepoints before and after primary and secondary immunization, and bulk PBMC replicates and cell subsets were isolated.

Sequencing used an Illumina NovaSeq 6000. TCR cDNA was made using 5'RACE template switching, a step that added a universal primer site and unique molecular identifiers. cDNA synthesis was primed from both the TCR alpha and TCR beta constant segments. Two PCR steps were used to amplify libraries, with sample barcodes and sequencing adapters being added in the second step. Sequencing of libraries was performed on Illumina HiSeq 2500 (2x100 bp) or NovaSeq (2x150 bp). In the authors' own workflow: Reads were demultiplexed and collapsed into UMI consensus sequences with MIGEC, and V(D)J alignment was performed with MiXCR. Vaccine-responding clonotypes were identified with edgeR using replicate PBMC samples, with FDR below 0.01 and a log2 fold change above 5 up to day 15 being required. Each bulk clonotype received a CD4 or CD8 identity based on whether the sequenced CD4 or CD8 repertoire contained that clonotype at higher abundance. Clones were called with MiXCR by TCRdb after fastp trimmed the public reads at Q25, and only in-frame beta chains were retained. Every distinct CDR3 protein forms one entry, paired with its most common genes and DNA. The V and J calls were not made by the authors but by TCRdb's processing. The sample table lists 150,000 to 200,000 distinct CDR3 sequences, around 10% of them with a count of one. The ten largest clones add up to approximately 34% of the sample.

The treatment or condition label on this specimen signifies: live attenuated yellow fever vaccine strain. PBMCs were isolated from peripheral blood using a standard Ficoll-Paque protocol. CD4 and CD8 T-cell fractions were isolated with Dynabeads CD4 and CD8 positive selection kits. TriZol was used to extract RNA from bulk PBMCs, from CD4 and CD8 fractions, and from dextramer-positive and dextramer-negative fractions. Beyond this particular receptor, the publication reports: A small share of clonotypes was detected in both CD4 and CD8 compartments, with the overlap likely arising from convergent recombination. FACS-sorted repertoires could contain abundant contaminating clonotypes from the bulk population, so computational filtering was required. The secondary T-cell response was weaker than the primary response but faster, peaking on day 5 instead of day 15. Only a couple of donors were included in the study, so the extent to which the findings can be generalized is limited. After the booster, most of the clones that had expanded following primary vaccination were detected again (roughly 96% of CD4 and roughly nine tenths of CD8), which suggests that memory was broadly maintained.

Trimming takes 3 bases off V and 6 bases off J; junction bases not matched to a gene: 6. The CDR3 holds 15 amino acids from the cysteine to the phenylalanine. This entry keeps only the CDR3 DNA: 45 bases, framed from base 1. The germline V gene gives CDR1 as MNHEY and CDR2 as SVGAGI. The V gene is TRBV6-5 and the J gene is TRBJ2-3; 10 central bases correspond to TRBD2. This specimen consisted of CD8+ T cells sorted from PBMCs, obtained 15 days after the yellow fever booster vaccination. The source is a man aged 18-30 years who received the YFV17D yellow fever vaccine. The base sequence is TGTGCCAGCAGTTATAGCGGGGGGACCTTGGATACGCAGTATTTT. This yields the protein CASSYSGGTLDTQYF.